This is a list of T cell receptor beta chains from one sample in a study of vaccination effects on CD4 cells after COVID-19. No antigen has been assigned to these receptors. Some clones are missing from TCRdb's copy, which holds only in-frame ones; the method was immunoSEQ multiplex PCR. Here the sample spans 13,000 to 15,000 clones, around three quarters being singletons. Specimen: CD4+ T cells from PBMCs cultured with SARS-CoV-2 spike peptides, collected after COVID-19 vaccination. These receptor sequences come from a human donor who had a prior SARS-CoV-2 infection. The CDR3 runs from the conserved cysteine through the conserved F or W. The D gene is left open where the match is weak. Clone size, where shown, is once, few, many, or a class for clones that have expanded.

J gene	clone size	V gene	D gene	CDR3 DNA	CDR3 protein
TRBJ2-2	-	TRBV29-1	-	TGCAGTGGGAGAAACACCGGGGAGCTGTTTTTT	CSGRNTGELFF
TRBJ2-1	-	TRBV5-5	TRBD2	TGTGCCAGCAGCTTGGGGCTAGCGGGATCTTTAGGGCACAATGAGCAGTTCTTC	CASSLGLAGSLGHNEQFF
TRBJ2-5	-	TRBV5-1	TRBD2	TGCGCCAGCAGCTTGAGGCTAGCGGGGGGGCGAGAGACCCAGTACTTC	CASSLRLAGGRETQYF
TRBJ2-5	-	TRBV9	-	TGTGCCAGCAGTTCCCTGATCCGGGGTGGCCAAGAGACCCAGTACTTC	CASSSLIRGGQETQYF
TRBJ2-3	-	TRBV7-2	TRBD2	TGTGCCAGCAGCCAAGTTGGCGGGGGGTCAGATGATACGCAGTATTTT	CASSQVGGGSDDTQYF
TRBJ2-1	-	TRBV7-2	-	TGTGCCAGCAACAGCCCCATACGCGAAGGTGAGCAGTTCTTC	CASNSPIREGEQFF
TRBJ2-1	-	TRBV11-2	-	TGTGCCAGCAGCTTAGGGGGCGGGGCTTCCTACAATGAGCAGTTCTTC	CASSLGGGASYNEQFF
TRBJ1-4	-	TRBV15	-	TGTGCCACCAGCAGAGGCGACAGGACAACTAATGAAAAACTGTTTTTT	CATSRGDRTTNEKLFF
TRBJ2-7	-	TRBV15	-	TGTGCCACCAGCAGAGATCTGGCAGGGGCCTCCGTCTGGCAGTACTTC	CATSRDLAGASVWQYF
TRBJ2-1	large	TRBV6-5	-	TGTGCCAGCCATACTCAGGGTCTCGAGCAGTTCTTC	CASHTQGLEQFF
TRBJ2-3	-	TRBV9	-	TGTGCCAGCAGCGATCGGCAGGGCGGAGGAGATACGCAGTATTTT	CASSDRQGGGDTQYF
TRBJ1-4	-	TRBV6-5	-	TGTGCCAGCAGTTTATGGGTAGATGAAAAACTGTTTTTT	CASSLWVDEKLFF
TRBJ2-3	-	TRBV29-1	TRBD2	TGCAGCGTTGAAGTCCCCCCGGGACTAGCGGTCCCAGATACGCAGTATTTT	CSVEVPPGLAVPDTQYF
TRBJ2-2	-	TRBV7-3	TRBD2	TGTGCCAGCAGCCCTAACCGCGGGGGTGAAGCGGACGGGGAGCTGTTTTTT	CASSPNRGGEADGELFF
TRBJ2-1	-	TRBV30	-	TGTGCCTGGAACGAGCCCCCCAGAGTCAATGAGCAGTTCTTC	CAWNEPPRVNEQFF
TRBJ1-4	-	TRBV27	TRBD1	TGTGCCAGCAGTTTGGGACAGTATAATGAAAAACTGTTTTTT	CASSLGQYNEKLFF
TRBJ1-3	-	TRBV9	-	TGTGCCAGCAGCGTAGAGACAGCCTACTCTGGAAACACCATATATTTT	CASSVETAYSGNTIYF